This record covers a single TCR beta chain. What it binds is unknown. This sample was included in a study of CD8 T cells in ankylosing spondylitis. Study-wide results and caveats: Made up of 7 to 9 highly homologous variants, a TCR beta motif appeared characteristic of ankylosing spondylitis blood.

The CDR3 is made up of 14 amino acids. Germline V lookup: CDR1 KGHSH, CDR2 LQKENI. Trimming shortened V by 1 base and J by 6 bases, and 13 bases separated the two germline ends. TCRdb used MiXCR to reprocess the 5' RACE reads, holding one entry per CDR3 protein. The sample consists of about 130,000 distinct CDR3 sequences, 7% of them appearing once. This TCR derives from a male donor with ankylosing spondylitis or in good health (not recorded which). J is TRBJ2-7 and V is TRBV18; D remains unclear. Input material: blood, either unsorted or a sorted T cell fraction (not recorded which). The CDR3 DNA follows: TGTGCCAGCTCACCACAGGGCCCGAGGTTCGAGCAGTACTTC. Translation gives CASSPQGPRFEQYF.